This T cell receptor beta chain was found in a study of CXCR3-negative and CXCR3-positive naive CD8 T cells. UMI-tagged TRB cDNA libraries were built via 5' RACE. Reprocessing the 5' RACE reads, TCRdb reports a single entry for every CDR3 protein and omits DNA. The specimen's table records more than 65,000 distinct CDR3 sequences. The germline V gene has CDR1 MDHEN and CDR2 SYDVKM. The CDR3 covers 16 residues. The source material was naive CXCR3- CD8+ T cells from blood. As for subset: CD45RO-CCR7+CD27+CD95- naive CD8+ T cells lacking CXCR3 (TNR3-). The TCR comes from a human donor in good health. Some clones in this sample may be carry-over from other donors' samples. The genes are TRBV28 and TRBJ2-1. Here the CDR3 reads CASSSGGPDPHNEQFF.